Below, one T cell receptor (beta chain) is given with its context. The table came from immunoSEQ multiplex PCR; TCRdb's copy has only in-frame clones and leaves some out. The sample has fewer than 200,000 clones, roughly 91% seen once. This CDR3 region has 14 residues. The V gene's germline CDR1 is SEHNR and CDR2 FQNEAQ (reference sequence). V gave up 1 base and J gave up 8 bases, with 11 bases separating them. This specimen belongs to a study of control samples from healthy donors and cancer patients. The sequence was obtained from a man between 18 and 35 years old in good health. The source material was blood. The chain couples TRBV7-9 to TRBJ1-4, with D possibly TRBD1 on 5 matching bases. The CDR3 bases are TGTGCCAGCAGCTTAGGGGGGGAAGGAGAAAAACTGTTTTTT. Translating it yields CASSLGGEGEKLFF.